This T cell receptor beta chain is drawn from a study of blood T cell repertoires in COVID-19. Study background: There were acute and convalescent COVID-19 samples, and they came from the United States, Italy and Spain. Sources were T cells, B-cell-depleted T cells, or PBMCs; the material itself was cDNA or gDNA.

Per the original methods: The assay estimated nucleated cells by amplifying reference gene primers. Profiling relied on immunoSEQ multiplex PCR, and the TCRdb table lists in-frame clones only, not all of them. D and trimming come from the DNA, and the V and J calls and clone size come from that table. The table has around 72,000 clones, about 91% seen once. With 0 bases removed from V and 0 bases from J, the gap between germline ends came to 10 bases. The CDR3 has 16 residues. From germline, CDR1 is SGDLS and CDR2 YYNGEE. The sequenced material came from peripheral blood. This TCR was sampled from a woman between 65 and 79 years old with acute or convalescent COVID-19. The V gene is TRBV9, the J gene TRBJ1-3; D possibly corresponds to TRBD1 (6 bases). CDR3 loop: CASSVEAGDSGNTIYF. Here the CDR3 DNA reads TGTGCCAGCAGCGTAGAGGCAGGGGACTCTGGAAACACCATATATTTT. Together with reference TRBV9 and TRBJ1-3, the CDR3 gives the full variable domain: DSGVTQTPKHLITATGQRVTLRCSPRSGDLSVYWYQQSLDQGLQFLIQYYNGEERAKGNILERFSAQQFPDLHSELNLSSLELGDSALYFCASSVEAGDSGNTIYFGEGSWLTVV.